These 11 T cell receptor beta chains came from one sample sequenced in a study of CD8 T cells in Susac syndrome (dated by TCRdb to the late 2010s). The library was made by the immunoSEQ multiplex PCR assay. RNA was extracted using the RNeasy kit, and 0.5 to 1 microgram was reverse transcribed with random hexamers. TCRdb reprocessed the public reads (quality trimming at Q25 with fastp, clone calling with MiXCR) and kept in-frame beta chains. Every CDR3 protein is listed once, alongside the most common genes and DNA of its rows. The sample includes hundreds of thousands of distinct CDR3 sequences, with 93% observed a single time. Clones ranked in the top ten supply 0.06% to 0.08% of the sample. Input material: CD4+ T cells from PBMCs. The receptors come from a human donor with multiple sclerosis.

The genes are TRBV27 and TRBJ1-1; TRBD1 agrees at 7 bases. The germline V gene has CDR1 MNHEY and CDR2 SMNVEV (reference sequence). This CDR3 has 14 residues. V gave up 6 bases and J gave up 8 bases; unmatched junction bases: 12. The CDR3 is CASSIQGLFTEAFF. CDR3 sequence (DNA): TGTGCCAGCAGCATACAGGGGTTATTCACCGAAGCTTTCTTT.

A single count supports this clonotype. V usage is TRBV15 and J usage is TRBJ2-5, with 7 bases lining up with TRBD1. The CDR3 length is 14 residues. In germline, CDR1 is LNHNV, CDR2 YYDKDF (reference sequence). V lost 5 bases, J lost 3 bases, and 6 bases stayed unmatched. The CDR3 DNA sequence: TGTGCCACCAGCGGGTACAGGGGCGAAGAGACCCAGTACTTC. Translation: CATSGYRGEETQYF.

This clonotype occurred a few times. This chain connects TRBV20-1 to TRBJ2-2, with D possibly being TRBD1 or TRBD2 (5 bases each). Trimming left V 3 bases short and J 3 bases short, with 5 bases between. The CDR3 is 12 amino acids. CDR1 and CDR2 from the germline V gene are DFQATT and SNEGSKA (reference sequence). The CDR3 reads CSARGDTGELFF. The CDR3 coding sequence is TGCAGTGCTAGGGGGGACACCGGGGAGCTGTTTTTT.

CDR3 in amino acids: CSARDLGGSLQLGTDTQYF. CDR3 nucleotides: TGCAGTGCTAGAGATCTGGGGGGGTCACTTCAACTAGGCACAGATACGCAGTATTTT. The chain is built from TRBV20-1 and TRBJ2-3; 7 positions agree with TRBD2. This CDR3 contains 19 residues. V trimming: 0 bases; J trimming: 1 base; junction bases outside the gene matches: 16. In germline, CDR1 is DFQATT, CDR2 SNEGSKA (reference sequence).

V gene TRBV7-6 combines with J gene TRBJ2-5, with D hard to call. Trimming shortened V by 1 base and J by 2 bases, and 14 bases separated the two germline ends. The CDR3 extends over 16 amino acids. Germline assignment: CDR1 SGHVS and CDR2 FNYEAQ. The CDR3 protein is CASSLGPSSGQETQYF. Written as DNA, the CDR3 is TGTGCCAGCAGCTTAGGGCCTTCTAGTGGGCAAGAGACCCAGTACTTC.

The CDR3 sequence: CASRGSGEQFF. DNA of the CDR3: TGTGCCAGCAGGGGATCTGGTGAGCAGTTCTTC. V and J are TRBV11-3 and TRBJ2-1; no reliable D call. The CDR3 has 11 amino acids. Germline V gene lookup returns CDR1 SGHNT and CDR2 YENEEA. V shed 6 bases and J shed 9 bases, with 9 bases lying between them. The full variable domain, rest sourced from reference TRBV11-3 and TRBJ2-1, is EAGVVQSPRYKIIEKKQPVAFWCNPISGHNTLYWYLQNLGQGPELLIRYENEEAVDDSQLPKDRFSAERLKGVDSTLKIQPAELGDSAVYLCASRGSGEQFFGPGTRLTVL.

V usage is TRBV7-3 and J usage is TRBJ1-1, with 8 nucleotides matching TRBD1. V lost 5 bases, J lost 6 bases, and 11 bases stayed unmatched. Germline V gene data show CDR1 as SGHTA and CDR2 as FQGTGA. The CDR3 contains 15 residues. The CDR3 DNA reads TGTGCCAGCAGCGCCGGGACAGGCCGGCCCTCTGAAGCTTTCTTT. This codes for CASSAGTGRPSEAFF.

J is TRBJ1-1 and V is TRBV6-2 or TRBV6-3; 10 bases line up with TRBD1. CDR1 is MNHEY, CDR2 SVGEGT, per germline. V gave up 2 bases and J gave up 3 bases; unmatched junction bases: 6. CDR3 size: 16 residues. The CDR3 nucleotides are TGTGCCAGCAGTTACGTCGGGACAGGGGCGGACACTGAAGCTTTCTTT. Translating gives CASSYVGTGADTEAFF.

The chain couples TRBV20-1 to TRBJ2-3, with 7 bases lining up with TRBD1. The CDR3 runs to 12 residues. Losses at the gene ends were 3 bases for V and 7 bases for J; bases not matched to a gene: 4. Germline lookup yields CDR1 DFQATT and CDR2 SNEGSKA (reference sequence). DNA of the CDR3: TGCAGTGCTAGTACAGGGGTAAATACGCAGTATTTT. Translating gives CSASTGVNTQYF.

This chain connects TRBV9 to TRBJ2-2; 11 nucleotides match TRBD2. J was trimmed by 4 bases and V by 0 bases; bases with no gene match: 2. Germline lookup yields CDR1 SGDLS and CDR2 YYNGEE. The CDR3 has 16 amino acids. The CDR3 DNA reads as TGTGCCAGCAGCGTAGGTAGCGGGAGGGCCACCGGGGAGCTGTTTTTT. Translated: CASSVGSGRATGELFF.

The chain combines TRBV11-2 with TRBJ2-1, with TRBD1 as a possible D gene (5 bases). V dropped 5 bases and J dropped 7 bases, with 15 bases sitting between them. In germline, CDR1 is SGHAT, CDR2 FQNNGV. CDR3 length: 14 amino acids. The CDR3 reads CASSQGPGYNEQFF. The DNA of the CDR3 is TGTGCCAGCAGCCAAGGTCCAGGGTATAATGAGCAGTTCTTC.